One and the same sample provided the 12 T cell receptor beta chains below, sequenced in a study of T cells after yellow fever vaccination. One entry per CDR3 protein, called by TCRdb with MiXCR from the 5' RACE reads. The top ten clones hold 20% to 25% of a sample with about 340,000 distinct CDR3 sequences, 3% to 4.5% of them seen once. This sample comprised PBMCs, obtained 5 days after the yellow fever booster vaccination. These receptors all stem from a man aged 18 to 30 who received the YFV17D yellow fever vaccine.

This clonotype was counted at least ten times. V and J are TRBV7-6 and TRBJ2-1; TRBD1 agrees at 10 bases. In germline, CDR1 is SGHVS, CDR2 FNYEAQ. This CDR3 is 20 amino acids long. V lost 2 bases, J lost 0 bases, and 13 bases stayed unmatched. The CDR3 DNA follows: TGTGCCAGCAGCTTAAGTATGCGACAGGGGGCCCACCTCTCCTACAATGAGCAGTTCTTC. Protein product: CASSLSMRQGAHLSYNEQFF.

The chain uses TRBV20-1 and TRBJ2-5; the D gene is possibly TRBD1 (5 bases). The germline V and J ends were trimmed by 0 bases and 2 bases, with 10 bases remaining between them. CDR1 DFQATT and CDR2 SNEGSKA come from the germline V gene (reference sequence). CDR3 size: 14 residues. In DNA, the CDR3 is TGCAGTGCTAGAGATGCGAGGACACAAGAGACCCAGTACTTC. Translation gives CSARDARTQETQYF.

The chain links TRBV4-1 to TRBJ1-4; 7 bases are a match to TRBD1. V shed 5 bases, J shed 7 bases, and the junction held 7 bases outside the gene matches. The germline gives CDR1 MGHRA, CDR2 YSYEKL. This CDR3 spans 14 amino acids. The CDR3 here is CASSLTGIGEKLFF. The CDR3 region has the DNA TGCGCCAGCAGCTTGACAGGGATTGGTGAAAAACTGTTTTTT.

This clonotype appeared a few times. CDR3: CSAELAGGVETQYF. In DNA form, the CDR3 reads TGCAGCGCGGAACTAGCGGGGGGGGTAGAGACCCAGTACTTC. The chain is built from TRBV29-1 and TRBJ2-5, with 13 nucleotides matching TRBD2. From germline, CDR1 is SQVTM and CDR2 ANQGSEA. This CDR3 has 14 residues. The V gene end was trimmed by 7 bases and the J gene end by 4 bases; junction bases not matched to a gene: 6. Looking up the rest from reference TRBV29-1 and TRBJ2-5 gives the full variable domain: SAVISQKPSRDICQRGTSLTIQCQVDSQVTMMFWYRQQPGQSLTLIATANQGSEATYESGFVIDKFPISRPNLTFSTLTVSNMSPEDSSIYLCSAELAGGVETQYFGPGTRLLVL.

The J gene is TRBJ1-6, the V gene TRBV6-2 or TRBV6-3, with D perhaps matching TRBD1 (5 bases). The length of the CDR3 is 12 residues. V was shortened by 7 bases and J by 11 bases, with 12 bases between the two germline ends. Germline lookup yields CDR1 MNHEY and CDR2 SVGEGT. CDR3 sequence reads: CASNPGRPPLHF. In nucleotides, the CDR3 is TGTGCCAGCAACCCGGGGCGCCCACCCCTCCACTTT.

This clonotype was counted between two and nine times. The rearrangement uses TRBV30 and TRBJ2-7; tentatively, D is TRBD2 (5 bases). The V and J ends lost 0 bases and 0 bases respectively, with 6 bases between them. The CDR3 totals 13 residues. Germline CDR1 is GTSNPN and CDR2 is SVGIG (reference sequence). CDR3 region: CAWSVGSSYEQYF. The CDR3 DNA follows: TGTGCCTGGAGTGTAGGGAGCTCCTACGAGCAGTACTTC.

The rearrangement uses TRBV6-4 and TRBJ2-1; D may be TRBD1 (6 bases). Between the trimmed V and J ends, which lost 2 bases and 5 bases, there was a span of 16 bases. The CDR3 consists of 16 residues. The germline gives CDR1 MRHNA, CDR2 SNTAGT. Here the CDR3 reads CASSDRRGGANNEQFF. In DNA, the CDR3 is TGTGCCAGCAGTGACCGTCGAGGGGGTGCGAACAATGAGCAGTTCTTC.

This chain uses TRBV20-1 with TRBJ1-4; D is unclear. Germline CDR1 DFQATT, CDR2 SNEGSKA (reference sequence). The CDR3 runs 13 residues. V dropped 5 bases and J dropped 5 bases, with 12 bases sitting between them. Written as DNA, the CDR3 is TGCAGTGCTTGGCCGACACGGAATGAAAAACTGTTTTTT. Amino acids: CSAWPTRNEKLFF.

The V and J genes are TRBV15 and TRBJ2-7; D gene uncertain. The CDR3 consists of 14 residues. Germline V gene lookup returns CDR1 LNHNV and CDR2 YYDKDF (reference sequence). V dropped 3 bases and J dropped 6 bases, with 15 bases sitting between them. CDR3 amino acids: CATSRTGFPREQYF. CDR3 DNA: TGTGCCACCAGCAGGACGGGCTTTCCCCGCGAGCAGTACTTC.

There are a few counts of this clonotype. The chain uses TRBV11-2 and TRBJ2-2, with 8 positions matching TRBD1. Germline loops: CDR1 SGHAT, CDR2 FQNNGV. This CDR3 contains 16 residues. The ends lost 4 bases at V and 3 bases at J; junction bases unmatched: 7. CDR3 protein: CASSSGQGLYTGELFF. CDR3 bases: TGTGCCAGCAGCTCCGGACAGGGCCTATACACCGGGGAGCTGTTTTTT.

In this sample, this clonotype turned up many times. J is TRBJ2-5 and V is TRBV20-1; TRBD2 agrees at 9 bases. V was pared by 3 bases and J by 3 bases, with 20 bases of the junction left unmatched. CDR1 is DFQATT and CDR2 is SNEGSKA in the germline V gene (reference sequence). This CDR3 is 19 amino acids long. The CDR3 is CSASPLFRAGGIKKETQYF. The CDR3 region has the DNA TGCAGTGCTAGTCCCTTATTCCGAGCGGGGGGTATAAAAAAAGAGACCCAGTACTTC.

This clonotype occurred many times. The genes are TRBV29-1 and TRBJ1-3; TRBD1 matches 8 bases. Germline CDR1 and CDR2: SQVTM and ANQGSEA. There are 14 residues in the CDR3. J was trimmed by 0 bases and V by 7 bases; bases with no gene match: 5. The CDR3 loop reads CSARQGFSGNTIYF. In nucleotides, the CDR3 is TGCAGCGCTCGACAGGGGTTCTCTGGAAACACCATATATTTT.